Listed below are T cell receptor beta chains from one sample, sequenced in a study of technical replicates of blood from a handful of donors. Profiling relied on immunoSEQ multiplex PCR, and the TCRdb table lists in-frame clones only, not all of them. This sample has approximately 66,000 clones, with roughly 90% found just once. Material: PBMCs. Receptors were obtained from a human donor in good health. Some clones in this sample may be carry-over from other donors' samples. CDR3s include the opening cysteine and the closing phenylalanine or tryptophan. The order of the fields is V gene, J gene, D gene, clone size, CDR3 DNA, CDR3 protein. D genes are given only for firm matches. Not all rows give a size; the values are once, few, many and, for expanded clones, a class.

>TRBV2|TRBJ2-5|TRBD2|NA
TGTGCCAGCAGTGTCGGTGCTAGCGGGGGGGTTGAGACCCAGTACTTC
CASSVGASGGVETQYF
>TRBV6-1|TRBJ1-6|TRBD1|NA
TGTGCCAGCAGTGTCCAACAGGGGCAAAGTTCACCCCTCCACTTT
CASSVQQGQSSPLHF
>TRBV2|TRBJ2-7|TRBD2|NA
TGTGCCAGCAAGGGACTAGCGGGGTACGAGCAGTACTTC
CASKGLAGYEQYF
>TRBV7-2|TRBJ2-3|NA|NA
TGTGCCAGCAGCCGAAACCGGGAACCCACAGATACGCAGTATTTT
CASSRNREPTDTQYF
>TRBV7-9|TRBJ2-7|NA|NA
TGTGCCAGCAGCTTAGGTGGCAAGCGGGACGAGCAGTACTTC
CASSLGGKRDEQYF
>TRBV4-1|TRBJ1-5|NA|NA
TGCGCCAGCAGCCAGACAGGAAGCAATCAGCCCCAGCATTTT
CASSQTGSNQPQHF
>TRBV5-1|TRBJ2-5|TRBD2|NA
TGCGCCAGCAGCCCCGGGACTAGCAAAGAGACCCAGTACTTC
CASSPGTSKETQYF
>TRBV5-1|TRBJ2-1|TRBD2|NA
TGCGCCAGCAGCTTTCTAGCGGGAGGGGCCTACAATGAGCAGTTCTTC
CASSFLAGGAYNEQFF
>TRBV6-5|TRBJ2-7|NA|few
TGTGCCAGCAGCGTAAGACAGACTTCCTACGAGCAGTACTTC
CASSVRQTSYEQYF
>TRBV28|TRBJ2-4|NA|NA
TGTGCCAGCGGGACCGGGGGTGCCAAAAACATTCAGTACTTC
CASGTGGAKNIQYF
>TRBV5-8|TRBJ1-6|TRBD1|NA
TGTGCCAGCAGCGGGACAGTTTATTATTCACCCCTCCACTTT
CASSGTVYYSPLHF
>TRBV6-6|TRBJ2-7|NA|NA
TGTGCCAGCAGTTACGGGACAACATACGAGCAGTACTTC
CASSYGTTYEQYF
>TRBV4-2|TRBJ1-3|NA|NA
TGTGCCAGCAGCCAAGCCAGGGGACCTGGAAACACCATATATTTT
CASSQARGPGNTIYF
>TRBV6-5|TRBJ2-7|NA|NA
TGTGCCAGCACAGGCGGGGTCAGGGACGAGCAGTACTTC
CASTGGVRDEQYF
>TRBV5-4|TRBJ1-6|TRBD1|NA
TGTGCCAGCGGTCCTAAACAGGGGCCGCCCCTCCACTTT
CASGPKQGPPLHF
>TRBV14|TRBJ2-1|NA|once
TGTGCCAGCAGCCAAGAAATGGGGAGACTTTCCTACAATGAGCAGTTCTTC
CASSQEMGRLSYNEQFF
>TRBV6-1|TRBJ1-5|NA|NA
TGTGCCAGCACGGAGGGGAATCAGCCCCAGCATTTT
CASTEGNQPQHF
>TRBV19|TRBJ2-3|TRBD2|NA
TGTGCCAGTAGTAGGGGACTAGCGGATACGCAGTATTTT
CASSRGLADTQYF
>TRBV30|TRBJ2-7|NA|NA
TGTGCCTGGAGTGTAGACGCCAGAGACAGGCAGTACTTC
CAWSVDARDRQYF
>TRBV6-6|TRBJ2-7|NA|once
TGTGCCAGCACTCCCGGGGGAACTACTTACGAGCAGTACTTC
CASTPGGTTYEQYF
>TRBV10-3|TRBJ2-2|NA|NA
TGTGCCATCAGTGCGACAGGGAACACCGGGGAGCTGTTTTTT
CAISATGNTGELFF
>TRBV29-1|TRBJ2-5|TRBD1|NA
TGCAGCGGGCAACCAACCGGGACAGGGAGCATGGAGACCCAGTACTTC
CSGQPTGTGSMETQYF
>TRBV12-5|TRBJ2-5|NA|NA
TGTGCTAGTGGTTTGCCCGAAGCGGAGACCCAGTACTTC
CASGLPEAETQYF
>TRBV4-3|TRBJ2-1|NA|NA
TGCGCCAGCAGCCAAGATTGGCGGGGATACAATGAGCAGTTCTTC
CASSQDWRGYNEQFF
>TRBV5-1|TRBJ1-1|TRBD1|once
TGCGCCAGCAGCTTGGGGGACAGGGGGTTTCAGAACACTGAAGCTTTCTTT
CASSLGDRGFQNTEAFF
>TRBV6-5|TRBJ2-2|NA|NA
TGTGCCAGCAGTTACTCGAAAATTCAGGGCCTGGGGCTGTTTTTT
CASSYSKIQGLGLFF
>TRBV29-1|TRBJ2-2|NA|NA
TGCAGCGTACCTCAACCCCACAAGTCCACCGGGGAGCTGTTTTTT
CSVPQPHKSTGELFF
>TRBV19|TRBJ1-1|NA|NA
TGTGCCAGTAGTAGGGGGCGCGACGCGGCTGAAGCTTTCTTT
CASSRGRDAAEAFF
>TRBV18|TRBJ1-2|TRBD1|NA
TGTGCCAGCTCACCTGGCGCCGCGGACAGGCAGTACACCTTC
CASSPGAADRQYTF
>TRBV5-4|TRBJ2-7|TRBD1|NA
TGTGCCAGCAGCCCGTCACAGGGGGCCCACTCCTACGAGCAGTACTTC
CASSPSQGAHSYEQYF
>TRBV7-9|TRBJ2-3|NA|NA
TGTGCCAGCAGCACCCCGGGAGAACGGAGAGATACGCAGTATTTT
CASSTPGERRDTQYF
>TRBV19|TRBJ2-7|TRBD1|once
TGTGCCAGTAGTATCCGGGACAGGGGCCTCCGATCCGGCGAGCAGTACTTC
CASSIRDRGLRSGEQYF
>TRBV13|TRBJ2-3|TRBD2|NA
TGTGCCAGCAGACTACTAGCGGGGGGATTAACAGATACGCAGTATTTT
CASRLLAGGLTDTQYF
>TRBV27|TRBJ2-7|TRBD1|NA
TGTGCCAGCAGCCCGGGACAGGGCAGGACCTACGAGCAGTACTTC
CASSPGQGRTYEQYF
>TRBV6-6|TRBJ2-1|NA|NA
TGTGCCAGCAGTCCGCGACAGATTCCTACCTACAATGAGCAGTTCTTC
CASSPRQIPTYNEQFF
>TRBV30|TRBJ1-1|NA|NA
TGTGCCTGGAGTGTACAGGGGAACACTGAAGCTTTCTTT
CAWSVQGNTEAFF
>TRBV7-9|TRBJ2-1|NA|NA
TGTGCCAGCAGCCTCTACTTGGATGAGCAGTTCTTC
CASSLYLDEQFF
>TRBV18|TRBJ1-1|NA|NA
TGTGCCAGCTCAGTACTCACGACAGCTGAAGCTTTCTTT
CASSVLTTAEAFF
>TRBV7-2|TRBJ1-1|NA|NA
TGTGCCAGCAGACCGGGACAAAGCACTGAAGCTTTCTTT
CASRPGQSTEAFF
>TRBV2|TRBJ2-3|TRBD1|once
TGTGCCAGCAGTGATGGGGGACAGGGGTCCCATACGCAGTATTTT
CASSDGGQGSHTQYF
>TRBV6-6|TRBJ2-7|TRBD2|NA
TGTGCCAGCAGTTACTTCGAGCCTAGCGGGAGCTACGAGCAGTACTTC
CASSYFEPSGSYEQYF
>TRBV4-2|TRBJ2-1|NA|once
TGTGCCAGCAGCCGTTCCTCCGGGAGATCCTACAATGAGCAGTTCTTC
CASSRSSGRSYNEQFF
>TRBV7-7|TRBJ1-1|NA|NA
TGTGCCAGCAGCGTGGGGGCGGACACTGAAGCTTTCTTT
CASSVGADTEAFF
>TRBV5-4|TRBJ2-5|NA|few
TGTGCCAGCAGCTTGGTGGACAGACAAGAGACCCAGTACTTC
CASSLVDRQETQYF
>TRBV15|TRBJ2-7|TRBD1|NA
TGTGCCACCAGCCCATTCCCGAAGGGGGCTTGGGAGCAGTACTTC
CATSPFPKGAWEQYF
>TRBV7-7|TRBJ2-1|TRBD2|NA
TGTGCCAGCAGCTTTCCGGGACTAGCGGGGGGGCCGTATGACAATGAGCAGTTCTTC
CASSFPGLAGGPYDNEQFF
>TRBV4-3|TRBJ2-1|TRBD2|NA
TGCGCCAGCAGCCAAGGGAGTGGAGTGATAGGCGGGGGAAATGAGCAGTTCTTC
CASSQGSGVIGGGNEQFF
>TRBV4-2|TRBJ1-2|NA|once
TGTGCCAGCAGCCATCCATTAGGGGGGGCGCAGACTAACTATGGCTACACCTTC
CASSHPLGGAQTNYGYTF
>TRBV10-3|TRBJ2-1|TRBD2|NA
TGTGCCACCGGACTAGCGGGGCCGACGGAGCAGTTCTTC
CATGLAGPTEQFF
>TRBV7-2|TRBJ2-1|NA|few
TGTGCCAGCAGCTTAGACAGCTCCTACAATGAGCAGTTCTTC
CASSLDSSYNEQFF
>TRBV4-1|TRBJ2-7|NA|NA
TGCGCCAGCAGCCAGAGATTAATGAACTACGAGCAGTACTTC
CASSQRLMNYEQYF
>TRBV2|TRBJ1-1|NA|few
TGTGCCAGCAGTTCGACAGGCTTGAACACTGAAGCTTTCTTT
CASSSTGLNTEAFF
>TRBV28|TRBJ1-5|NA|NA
TGTGCCAGCAGGTTTCTCCTAACAGGGAGCAATCAGCCCCAGCATTTT
CASRFLLTGSNQPQHF
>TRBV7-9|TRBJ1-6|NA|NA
TGTGCCAGCAGGACGCAGGGTCAGGATAATTCACCCCTCCACTTT
CASRTQGQDNSPLHF